The rows below give T cell receptor beta chains drawn from one sample of a study of cytomegalovirus exposure and HLA in healthy donors. Assay: immunoSEQ multiplex PCR; the TCRdb copy retains only in-frame clones and omits some. The sample contains around 150,000 clones, 63% of which appear only once. Sequencing used PBMCs. All receptors come from a woman in her sixties in good health and CMV-seropositive. The CDR3 runs from the conserved cysteine through the conserved F or W. D genes are given only for firm matches. Clone size is stated in some rows and not others, as once, few, many or a class when expanded.

d_call | cdr3_length | j_call | v_call | clone_size | cdr3_aa | cdr3_nt
TRBD1 | 13 | TRBJ1-4 | TRBV6-1 | - | CAILRDRGEKLFF | TGTGCCATCCTACGGGACAGGGGTGAAAAACTGTTTTTT
- | 15 | TRBJ2-6 | TRBV29-1 | - | CSVGDSLPGANVLTF | TGCAGCGTGGGAGACTCGCTCCCTGGGGCCAACGTCCTGACTTTC
- | 14 | TRBJ2-2 | TRBV6-5 | - | CASSWQLASGELFF | TGTGCCAGCAGTTGGCAGCTAGCGTCCGGGGAGCTGTTTTTT
TRBD2 | 15 | TRBJ2-1 | TRBV9 | few | CASSVLAGGRGEQFF | TGTGCCAGCAGCGTACTAGCGGGCGGACGGGGTGAGCAGTTCTTC
TRBD2 | 14 | TRBJ2-7 | TRBV28 | - | CASSLSGDVYEQYF | TGTGCCAGCAGTTTGAGCGGGGACGTCTACGAGCAGTACTTC
TRBD1 | 13 | TRBJ2-7 | TRBV10-1 | few | CASSGTAIWEQYF | TGCGCCAGCAGCGGGACAGCGATTTGGGAGCAGTACTTC
- | 16 | TRBJ2-3 | TRBV7-2 | - | CASSLVFSGSTDTQYF | TGTGCCAGCAGCTTAGTCTTCAGCGGGAGCACAGATACGCAGTATTTT
- | 13 | TRBJ2-1 | TRBV7-7 | once | CASSLDLRNEQFF | TGTGCTAGCAGCTTAGATTTGCGTAATGAGCAGTTCTTC
- | 12 | TRBJ2-7 | TRBV15 | few | CATSKGGYEQYF | TGTGCCACCAGCAAGGGAGGCTACGAGCAGTACTTC
TRBD2 | 17 | TRBJ2-5 | TRBV27 | - | CASSLSGPGGPWETQYF | TGTGCCAGCAGTTTATCGGGTCCGGGAGGGCCGTGGGAGACCCAGTACTTC
- | 14 | TRBJ1-6 | TRBV6-6 | once | CACWLGSGSSPLHF | TGTGCTTGCTGGCTCGGGAGTGGATCTTCACCCCTCCACTTT
TRBD1 | 14 | TRBJ1-1 | TRBV6-5 | - | CASSRDRRGTEAFF | TGTGCCAGCAGCCGGGACAGGAGAGGCACTGAAGCTTTCTTT
TRBD1 | 15 | TRBJ1-4 | TRBV28 | - | CASSFGGQFNEKLFF | TGTGCCAGCAGTTTCGGGGGACAGTTTAATGAAAAACTGTTTTTT
TRBD2 | 16 | TRBJ2-3 | TRBV9 | - | CASSYSGTSRTDTQYF | TGTGCCAGCAGCTACTCCGGGACTAGTCGCACAGATACGCAGTATTTT
TRBD2 | 15 | TRBJ2-3 | TRBV7-9 | - | CASSLELAGTDTQYF | TGTGCCAGCAGCTTAGAACTAGCGGGCACAGATACGCAGTATTTT
- | 12 | TRBJ1-2 | TRBV15 | - | CATSSVTYGYTF | TGTGCCACCAGCAGCGTCACTTATGGCTACACCTTC
- | 16 | TRBJ2-1 | TRBV10-2 | - | CASSEAGPASYNEQFF | TGCGCCAGCAGTGAGGCAGGGCCTGCCTCCTACAATGAGCAGTTCTTC
- | 11 | TRBJ1-2 | TRBV30 | few | CAWSSQLSYTF | TGTGCCTGGAGTTCACAGCTTTCCTACACCTTC
- | 15 | TRBJ2-5 | TRBV5-1 | - | CASSFRQPGAETQYF | TGCGCCAGCAGCTTCCGACAGCCTGGCGCGGAGACCCAGTACTTC
- | 13 | TRBJ2-3 | TRBV6-1 | - | CASSELWLNTQYF | TGTGCCAGCAGTGAACTCTGGCTCAATACGCAGTATTTT
- | 14 | TRBJ2-7 | TRBV11-2 | - | CASSLDPGGYEQYF | TGTGCCAGCAGCTTAGATCCCGGGGGATACGAGCAGTACTTC
- | 14 | TRBJ2-2 | TRBV28 | - | CASRSGQNTGELFF | TGTGCCAGCAGATCGGGACAGAACACCGGGGAGCTGTTTTTT
- | 12 | TRBJ1-2 | TRBV10-3 | - | CAIQGRGGGYTF | TGTGCCATCCAGGGTAGGGGAGGTGGCTACACCTTC
TRBD2 | 16 | TRBJ2-3 | TRBV7-2 | - | CASSLQRGRAGDTQYF | TGTGCCAGCAGCTTACAGCGAGGGAGGGCGGGAGATACGCAGTATTTT